The following is a T cell receptor (beta chain) sequence with its context. This clone was found once. The antigen it binds to is not known. No qualities accompany the bases; no much larger clone lies one base away. The collaborating institutions used their own protocols to collect whole blood in K2EDTA tubes. For TCRbeta analysis, collaborator samples were shipped as frozen whole blood, as isolated PBMCs, or as DNA extracted from either sample type. This sample stems from a study of blood T cell repertoires in COVID-19 (dated by TCRdb to the early 2020s). Describing the broader study: Samples covering the acute and convalescent phases of COVID-19 were provided by collaborators in the United States, Italy and Spain. The prospective study material was composed of cDNA or gDNA derived from T cells, B-cell-depleted T cells, or PBMCs. Subjects who had been exposed to COVID-19, were actively infected with it, or had recovered from it provided the deeply sampled blood TCRbeta repertoires that made up the dataset. The repertoires were made available in a free public database intended to serve as a resource for research on the immune response to SARS-CoV-2. Samples were obtained from the ongoing ImmuneRACE study (first 160 participants) and from some 1,200 subjects provided by 6 global collaborators. Sample metadata almost always included a de-identified subject ID, COVID-19 status, age in years and sex. Where available, HLA class I and class II types were taken from metadata supplied by the sample provider and were not determined by assay-based typing.

The immunoSEQ Assay, a bias-controlled multiplex PCR, was used to amplify TCRbeta CDR3 regions from genomic DNA. The authors processed their data as follows. The number of nucleated cells in each sample was estimated from the amplification of reference gene primers within the assay. Sequence reads were collapsed and filtered to measure the absolute abundance of every unique TCRbeta CDR3 rearrangement. For each sample, productive Simpson clonality was calculated as the square root of Simpson's diversity index over productive rearrangements. Imported from immuneACCESS, the table was reduced by TCRdb to in-frame sequences with V and J called. These copies leave out some clones; in studies compared against another copy, an unresolved V gene accounts for under half, and the cause of the remainder is not known. For V, J and clone size, that table is used; D and trimming come from the DNA. The sample profile shows 250,000 or so clones; almost 85% of them were found once. The ten largest clones represent 4% to 4.5% of the sample.

What the work shows at the level of the full study, not this receptor alone: Clinical and demographic metadata were provided uncurated, with the amount varying by source and participant.

Sequences SGHRS (CDR1) and YFSETQ (CDR2) are obtained from the germline V gene. The CDR3 runs 13 residues from the cysteine to the phenylalanine. Just CDR3 DNA is preserved here, 39 bases in frame from base 1. V loses 0 bases of germline sequence and J loses 7 bases, and the interval between the two ends is 10 bases. The TCR originated in a man in his forties or fifties with acute or convalescent COVID-19. The sequenced material came from peripheral blood. The V and J genes are TRBV5-1 and TRBJ1-2; TRBD1 is possibly the D segment (6 matching bases). In nucleotide form, the sequence is TGCGCCAGCAGCTTGGCAGGGGATCTTGGCTACACCTTC. This translates into CASSLAGDLGYTF. Reference TRBV5-1 and TRBJ1-2 genes cover what lies past the CDR3, so the full variable domain is KAGVTQTPRYLIKTRGQQVTLSCSPISGHRSVSWYQQTPGQGLQFLFEYFSETQRNKGNFPGRFSGRQFSNSRSEMNVSTLELGDSALYLCASSLAGDLGYTFGSGTRLTVV.